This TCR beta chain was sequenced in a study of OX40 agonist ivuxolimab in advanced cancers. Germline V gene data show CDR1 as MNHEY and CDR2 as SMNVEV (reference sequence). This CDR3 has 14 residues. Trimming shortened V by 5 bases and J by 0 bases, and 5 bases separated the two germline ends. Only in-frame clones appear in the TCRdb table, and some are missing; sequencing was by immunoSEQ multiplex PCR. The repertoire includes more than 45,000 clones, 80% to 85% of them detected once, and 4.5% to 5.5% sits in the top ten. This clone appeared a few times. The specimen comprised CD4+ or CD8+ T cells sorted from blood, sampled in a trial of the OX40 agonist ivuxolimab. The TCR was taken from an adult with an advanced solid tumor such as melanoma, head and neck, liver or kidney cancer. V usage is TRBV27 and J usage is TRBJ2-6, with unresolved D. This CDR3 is CASSLSSGANVLTF. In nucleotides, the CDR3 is TGTGCCAGCAGTCTAAGCTCTGGGGCCAACGTCCTGACTTTC.